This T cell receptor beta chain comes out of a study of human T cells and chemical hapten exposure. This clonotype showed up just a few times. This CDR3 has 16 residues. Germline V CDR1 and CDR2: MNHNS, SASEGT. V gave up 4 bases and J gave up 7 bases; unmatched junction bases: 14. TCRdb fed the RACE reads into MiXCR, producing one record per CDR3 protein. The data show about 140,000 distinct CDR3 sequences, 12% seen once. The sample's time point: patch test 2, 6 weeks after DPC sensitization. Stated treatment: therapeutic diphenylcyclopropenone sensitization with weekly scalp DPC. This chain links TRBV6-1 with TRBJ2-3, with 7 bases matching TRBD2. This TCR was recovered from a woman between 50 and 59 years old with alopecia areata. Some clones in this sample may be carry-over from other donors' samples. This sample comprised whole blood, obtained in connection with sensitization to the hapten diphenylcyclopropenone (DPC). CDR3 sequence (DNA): TGTGCCAGCAGTGCCAGCGGGATGGGACGGGGGTATACGCAGTATTTT. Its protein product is CASSASGMGRGYTQYF.